This TCR beta chain derives from a study of tumor and adjacent non-tumor tissue in lung cancer. Study-wide context: Aged roughly 31 to 76 years, patients included 10 men and 4 to 6 women with stage I to III disease. General study findings and limits: Compared with tumor, normal lung showed significantly lower TCR diversity.

The template was RNA from unsorted bulk tissue. Three rounds of nested PCR, following a modified ARM-PCR protocol, produced the TCRbeta library. TCRdb called the multiplex PCR reads again in MiXCR, with one record for every CDR3 protein. The data contain 84,000 or so distinct CDR3 sequences, around three fifths of them singletons. With regard to this clonotype: Its antigen is unknown. Relative to the germline gene, one junction end is altered; a read error may explain this.

Sequencing was done on a sample of lung tumor tissue. The source is a man between 65 and 85 years old with non-small cell lung cancer.

CDR3 DNA: TGTGCTAGCAGTTCTAAAAGGACTGGCACCTACACCGGGGAGCTGTTTTTT. It encodes CASSSKRTGTYTGELFF. V and J are TRBV12-3 or TRBV12-4 and TRBJ2-2; D is possibly TRBD2 (5 bases). This CDR3 has 17 amino acids.